Below are 26 T cell receptor beta chains sequenced from a single sample in a study of monozygotic twins with inflammatory bowel disease. From the 5' RACE reads, TCRdb lists one entry per CDR3 protein and no DNA. In total, the table holds more than 350,000 distinct CDR3 sequences. The sequenced sample consisted of blood. The receptors come from a human donor with ulcerative colitis or Crohn's disease, or a healthy co-twin of an affected twin (not recorded which).

The J gene is TRBJ2-6, the V gene TRBV5-4; TCRdb outputs TRBD2, but without DNA this stays unchecked. The CDR3 has 18 residues. Germline lookup yields CDR1 SGHNT and CDR2 YYREEE (reference sequence). CDR3 amino acids: CASSLEVQSPAGANVLTF.

The genes are TRBV18 and TRBJ2-1. The germline gives CDR1 KGHSH, CDR2 LQKENI. The CDR3 extends over 14 amino acids. CDR3 protein: CASSDRRSYNEQFF.

The chain combines TRBV3-1 with TRBJ2-5; the TCRdb call, TRBD2, lacks DNA for checking. Germline CDR1 is LGHDT and CDR2 is YNNKEL (reference sequence). The CDR3 is made up of 17 amino acids. CDR3 sequence: CASSQVLAGPLDETQYF.

V and J are TRBV7-6 and TRBJ2-1; TCRdb indicates TRBD1, and absent DNA this call remains unverified. This CDR3 is 14 amino acids long. The germline CDR1 and CDR2 sequences are SGHVS and FNYEAQ. The CDR3 region is CASSLRDGSDEQFF.

This rearrangement joins TRBV28 to TRBJ2-3; TCRdb's assignment of TRBD2 cannot be checked, as there is no DNA. Germline V gene lookup returns CDR1 MDHEN and CDR2 SYDVKM. The CDR3 extends over 16 amino acids. The CDR3 here is CASSSDVAGTTDTQYF.

This chain links TRBV15 with TRBJ2-2. The germline gives CDR1 LNHNV, CDR2 YYDKDF (reference sequence). The CDR3 is 13 amino acids. The CDR3 loop reads CATSRGYTGELFF.

The rearrangement uses TRBV20-1 and TRBJ2-5; checking the TCRdb D call of TRBD2 is not possible without DNA. There are 13 residues in the CDR3. CDR1 and CDR2 from the germline V gene are DFQATT and SNEGSKA (reference sequence). CDR3 region: CSAREWGEETQYF.

This chain joins TRBV13 and TRBJ2-2; TCRdb returns TRBD1, unconfirmable since there is no DNA. CDR3 length: 17 amino acids. The germline gives CDR1 PRHDT, CDR2 FYEKMQ (reference sequence). The CDR3 sequence is CASSRLGTGGNTGELFF.

V gene TRBV19 combines with J gene TRBJ2-1. CDR1 and CDR2 from the germline V gene are LNHDA and SQIVND (reference sequence). CDR3 length: 11 residues. This chain's CDR3 is CASSISDEQFF.

The chain recombines TRBV11-2 with TRBJ1-1; no DNA is available, so the TRBD1 call from TCRdb remains unchecked. The CDR3 has 16 amino acids. Germline V lookup: CDR1 SGHAT, CDR2 FQNNGV. The CDR3: CASSPGVGGMNTEAFF.

The J gene is TRBJ2-7, the V gene TRBV5-5; TCRdb's assignment of TRBD2 cannot be checked, as there is no DNA. This CDR3 is 17 amino acids long. Germline V gene sequence: CDR1 SGHKS, CDR2 YYEKEE (reference sequence). The CDR3 sequence: CASSLGLAGKSSYEQYF.

The rearrangement joins TRBV5-1 to TRBJ2-3. Germline V lookup: CDR1 SGHRS, CDR2 YFSETQ. The CDR3 length is 15 residues. CDR3 region: CASSVGHTSTDTQYF.

This rearrangement joins TRBV5-1 to TRBJ2-1; TCRdb calls TRBD2, which cannot be checked without DNA. This CDR3 spans 15 amino acids. Germline V gene sequence: CDR1 SGHRS, CDR2 YFSETQ. The CDR3 loop is CASSSLSGGHNEQFF.

V is TRBV10-3 and J is TRBJ2-1. Germline values: CDR1 ENHRY, CDR2 SYGVKD. The CDR3 extends over 12 amino acids. This CDR3 reads CAIRDRYNEQFF.

This chain joins TRBV5-4 and TRBJ2-5. Germline-derived CDR1 and CDR2 are SGHNT and YYREEE (reference sequence). This CDR3 is built from 12 residues. CDR3 residues: CASSWGPETQYF.

V usage is TRBV5-1 and J usage is TRBJ2-3; TCRdb gives TRBD1 as the D gene, but with no DNA this cannot be confirmed. Germline loops: CDR1 SGHRS, CDR2 YFSETQ. CDR3 length: 14 amino acids. The CDR3 region is CASRRGTTPDTQYF. Supplemented by reference TRBV5-1 and TRBJ2-3, the full variable domain reads KAGVTQTPRYLIKTRGQQVTLSCSPISGHRSVSWYQQTPGQGLQFLFEYFSETQRNKGNFPGRFSGRQFSNSRSEMNVSTLELGDSALYLCASRRGTTPDTQYFGPGTRLTVL.

The V and J genes are TRBV7-8 and TRBJ1-5; TCRdb designates TRBD1, a call that cannot be tested without DNA. The germline gives CDR1 SGHVS, CDR2 FQNEAQ. The CDR3 sequence is 15 residues long. CDR3 in amino acids: CASSLAEGAGQPQHF.

The chain couples TRBV5-5 to TRBJ1-5; TCRdb's D call, TRBD1, is unchecked because there is no DNA. CDR3 length: 15 amino acids. Per germline, CDR1 SGHKS and CDR2 YYEKEE (reference sequence). The CDR3 reads CASSWGTGGNQPQHF.

The CDR3 region is CASSGWSSYNSPLHF. This chain uses TRBV2 with TRBJ1-6. The CDR3 runs 15 residues. Germline V gene data show CDR1 as SNHLY and CDR2 as FYNNEI.

The rearrangement uses TRBV3-1 and TRBJ1-5; TCRdb picks TRBD1, but there is no DNA to check that call. The CDR3 is 16 residues long. The germline V gene encodes CDR1 LGHDT and CDR2 YNNKEL (reference sequence). The CDR3 region is CASSQGRPGVGQPQHF.

The chain couples TRBV24-1 to TRBJ2-5; TCRdb gives TRBD1 as the D gene, but with no DNA this cannot be confirmed. The germline V gene has CDR1 KGHDR and CDR2 SFDVKD. CDR3 length equals 16 residues. CDR3: CATSDSGTGGRETQYF.

The genes are TRBV5-5 and TRBJ1-4; TCRdb's assignment of TRBD1 cannot be checked, as there is no DNA. The V gene's germline CDR1 is SGHKS and CDR2 YYEKEE (reference sequence). The CDR3 is made up of 16 amino acids. The CDR3: CASSDGGGTSREKLFF.

V gene TRBV4-2 combines with J gene TRBJ1-3. Germline V gene data show CDR1 as LGHNA and CDR2 as YNFKEQ. The CDR3 extends over 16 amino acids. CDR3 amino acids: CASSREGPSGGNTIYF.

This chain connects TRBV3-1 to TRBJ2-7; TCRdb names TRBD1, which stays unverified in the absence of DNA. The CDR3 covers 15 residues. CDR1 is LGHDT and CDR2 is YNNKEL in the germline V gene (reference sequence). The CDR3 loop is CASSSSGTGNEEQYF.

CDR3 sequence reads: CASLRGGNQPQHF. The chain is built from TRBV12-3 or TRBV12-4 and TRBJ1-5; TCRdb's assignment of TRBD1 cannot be checked, as there is no DNA. The CDR3 runs 13 residues.

The rearrangement links TRBV5-4 to TRBJ2-7; the TCRdb call, TRBD1, lacks DNA for checking. The CDR3 is 14 residues long. CDR1 is SGHNT, CDR2 YYREEE, per germline (reference sequence). The chain's CDR3 is CASSSRTGSNEQYF.